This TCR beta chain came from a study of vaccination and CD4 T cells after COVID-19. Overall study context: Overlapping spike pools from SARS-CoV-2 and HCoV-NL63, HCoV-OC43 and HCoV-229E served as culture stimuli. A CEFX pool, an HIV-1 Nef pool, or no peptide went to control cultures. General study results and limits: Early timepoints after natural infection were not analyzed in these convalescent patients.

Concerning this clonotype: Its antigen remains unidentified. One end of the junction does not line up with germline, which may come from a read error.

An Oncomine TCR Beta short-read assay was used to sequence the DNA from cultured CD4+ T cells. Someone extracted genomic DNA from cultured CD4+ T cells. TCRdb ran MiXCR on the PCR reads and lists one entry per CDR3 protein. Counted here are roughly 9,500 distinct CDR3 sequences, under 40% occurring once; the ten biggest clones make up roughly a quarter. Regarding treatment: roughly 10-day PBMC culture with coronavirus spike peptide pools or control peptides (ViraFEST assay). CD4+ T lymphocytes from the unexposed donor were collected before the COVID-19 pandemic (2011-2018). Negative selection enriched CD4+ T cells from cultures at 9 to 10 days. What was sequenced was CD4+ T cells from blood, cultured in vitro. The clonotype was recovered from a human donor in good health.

The DNA for the CDR3 is TGTGCCACCAGTGAAGCGGGAGTGGGGGAGACCCAGTGCTTC. It yields the protein CATSEAGVGETQCF. J is TRBJ2-5 and V is TRBV24-1; 8 nucleotides match TRBD2. The CDR3 contains 14 residues. Looked up from germline, CDR1 is KGHDR and CDR2 is SFDVKD.